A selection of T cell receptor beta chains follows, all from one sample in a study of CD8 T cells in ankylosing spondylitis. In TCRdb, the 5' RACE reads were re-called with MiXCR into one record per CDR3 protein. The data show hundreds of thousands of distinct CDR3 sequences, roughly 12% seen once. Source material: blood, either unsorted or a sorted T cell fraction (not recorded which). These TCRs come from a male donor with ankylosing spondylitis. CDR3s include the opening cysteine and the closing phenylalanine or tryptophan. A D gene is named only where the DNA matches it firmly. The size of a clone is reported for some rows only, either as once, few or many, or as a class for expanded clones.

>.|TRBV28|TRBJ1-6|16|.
CASSYPAGTVDSPLHF
TGTGCCAGCAGTTACCCCGCTGGGACGGTTGATTCACCCCTCCACTTT
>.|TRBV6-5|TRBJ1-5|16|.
CASSYSMGGSNQPQHF
TGTGCCAGCAGTTACTCGATGGGGGGGAGCAATCAGCCCCAGCATTTT
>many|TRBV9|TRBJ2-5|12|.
CASSKGQETQYF
TGTGCCAGCAGCAAAGGTCAAGAGACCCAGTACTTC
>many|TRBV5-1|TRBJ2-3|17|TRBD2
CASSLALAGVRTDTQYF
TGCGCCAGCAGCTTGGCACTAGCGGGAGTAAGGACAGATACGCAGTATTTT
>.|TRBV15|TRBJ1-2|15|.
CATSPRRFGADGYTF
TGTGCCACCAGCCCCCGGAGGTTTGGGGCGGATGGCTACACCTTC
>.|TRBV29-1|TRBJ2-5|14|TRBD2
CSVGLAGEGETQYF
TGCAGCGTTGGTCTTGCGGGAGAAGGAGAGACCCAGTACTTC
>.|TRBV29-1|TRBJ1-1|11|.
CSALGPTEAFF
TGCAGCGCTTTGGGCCCCACTGAAGCTTTCTTT
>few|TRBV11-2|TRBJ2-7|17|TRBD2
CASSFASGSFDGGEQYF
TGTGCCAGCAGCTTCGCTAGCGGGAGTTTCGATGGAGGCGAGCAGTACTTC
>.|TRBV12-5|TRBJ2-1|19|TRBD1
CASGSYTLRTGGNYNEQFF
TGTGCTAGTGGTTCATACACGCTTCGGACAGGGGGCAATTACAATGAGCAGTTCTTC
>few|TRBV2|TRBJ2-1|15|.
CASSVQGPTYNEQFF
TGTGCCAGCAGTGTTCAGGGCCCTACCTACAATGAGCAGTTCTTC
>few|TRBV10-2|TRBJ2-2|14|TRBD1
CASRGQGFAGELFF
TGCGCCAGCCGGGGACAGGGTTTTGCCGGGGAGCTGTTTTTT
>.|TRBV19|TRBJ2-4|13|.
CASSIQGRNIQYF
TGTGCCAGTAGTATACAGGGGAGAAACATTCAGTACTTC
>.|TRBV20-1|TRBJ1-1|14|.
CSARDPPQTPAAFF
TGCAGTGCTAGAGATCCGCCACAGACTCCTGCAGCTTTCTTT
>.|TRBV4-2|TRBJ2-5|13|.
CASSQPSEETQYF
TGTGCCAGCAGCCAACCTAGCGAAGAGACCCAGTACTTC
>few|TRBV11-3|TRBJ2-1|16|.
CASSPTAGGTNNEQFF
TGTGCCAGCAGCCCAACGGCAGGGGGGACAAACAATGAGCAGTTCTTC
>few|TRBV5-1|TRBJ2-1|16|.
CASSLGAVTSYNEQFF
TGCGCCAGCAGCTTGGGAGCGGTAACCTCCTACAATGAGCAGTTCTTC
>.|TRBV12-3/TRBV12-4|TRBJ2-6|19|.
CASSDRAGSNFVGANVLTF
TGTGCCAGCAGCGACAGGGCGGGGAGTAACTTTGTTGGGGCCAACGTCCTGACTTTC
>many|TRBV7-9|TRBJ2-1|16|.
CASSSRSSSSYNEQFF
TGTGCCAGCAGCTCCAGGTCCTCCAGCTCCTACAATGAGCAGTTCTTC
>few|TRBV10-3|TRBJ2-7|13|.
CAISDGTSYEQYF
TGTGCCATCAGTGACGGGACCTCCTACGAGCAGTACTTC
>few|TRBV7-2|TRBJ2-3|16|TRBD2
CASSLGGGPGTDTQYF
TGTGCCAGCAGCTTAGGGGGAGGGCCTGGCACAGATACGCAGTATTTT
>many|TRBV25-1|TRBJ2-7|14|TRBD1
CASSVGTGSYEQYF
TGTGCCAGCAGTGTCGGGACAGGCTCCTACGAGCAGTACTTC
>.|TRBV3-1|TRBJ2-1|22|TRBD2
CASSQDPRAGLAGGGFYNEQFF
TGTGCCAGCAGCCAAGATCCGAGGGCGGGACTAGCGGGAGGAGGGTTCTACAATGAGCAGTTCTTC
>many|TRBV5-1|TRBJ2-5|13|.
CASSPDGGETQYF
TGCGCCAGCAGCCCGGACGGTGGGGAGACCCAGTACTTC
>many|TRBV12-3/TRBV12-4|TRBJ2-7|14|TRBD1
CASRGQGLGYEQYF
TGTGCCAGCAGGGGACAGGGCTTAGGCTACGAGCAGTACTTC
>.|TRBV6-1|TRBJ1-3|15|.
CASRMDGNSGNTIYF
TGTGCCAGCAGGATGGACGGCAACTCTGGAAACACCATATATTTT
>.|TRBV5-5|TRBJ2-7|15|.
CASSSQGQSSYEQYF
TGTGCCAGCAGCTCACAGGGACAAAGCTCCTACGAGCAGTACTTC
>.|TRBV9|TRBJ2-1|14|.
CASSFRDANNEQFF
TGTGCCAGCAGCTTTCGGGACGCAAACAATGAGCAGTTCTTC
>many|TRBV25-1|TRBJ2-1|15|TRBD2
CASSEAGGWLNEQFF
TGTGCCAGCAGTGAGGCGGGAGGATGGTTGAATGAGCAGTTCTTC
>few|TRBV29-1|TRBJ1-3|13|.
CSVGRGSGNTIYF
TGCAGCGTTGGTAGGGGCTCGGGAAACACCATATATTTT
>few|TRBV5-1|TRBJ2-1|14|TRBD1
CASSQGQGFSGQFF
TGCGCCAGCAGCCAGGGACAGGGGTTCTCAGGGCAGTTCTTC
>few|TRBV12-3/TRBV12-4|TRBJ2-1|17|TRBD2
CASSVGTSGTPYNEQFF
TGTGCCAGCAGCGTCGGGACTAGCGGGACCCCCTACAATGAGCAGTTCTTC
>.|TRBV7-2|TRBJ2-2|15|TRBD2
CASSRLSGRDGELFF
TGTGCCAGCAGCCGTCTTAGCGGGAGGGACGGGGAGCTGTTTTTT
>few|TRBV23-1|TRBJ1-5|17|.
CASSPQPPGRGNQPQHF
TGCGCCAGCAGTCCCCAACCCCCCGGCAGGGGCAATCAGCCCCAGCATTTT
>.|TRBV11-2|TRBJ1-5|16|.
CASSLGSGAGDQPQHF
TGTGCCAGCAGCTTAGGTTCAGGGGCTGGGGATCAGCCCCAGCATTTT
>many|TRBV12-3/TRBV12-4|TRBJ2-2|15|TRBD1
CASSSTGVDTGELFF
TGTGCCAGCAGTTCGACAGGGGTAGACACCGGGGAGCTGTTTTTT
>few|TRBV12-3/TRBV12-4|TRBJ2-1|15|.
CASTQAGGGYNEQFF
TGTGCCAGCACCCAGGCCGGGGGAGGATACAATGAGCAGTTCTTC
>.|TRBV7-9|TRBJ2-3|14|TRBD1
CASWGTGSTDTQYF
TGTGCCAGCTGGGGGACAGGGAGCACAGATACGCAGTATTTT
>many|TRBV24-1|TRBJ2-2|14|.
CATSSSRDTGELFF
TGTGCCACTTCAAGTTCCAGGGATACCGGGGAGCTGTTTTTT
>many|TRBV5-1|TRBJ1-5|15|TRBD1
CASSQGTGDGQPQHF
TGCGCCAGCAGCCAAGGGACAGGGGATGGTCAGCCCCAGCATTTT
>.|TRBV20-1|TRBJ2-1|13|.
CSASRHSNNEQFF
TGCAGTGCTAGTAGGCACAGCAACAATGAGCAGTTCTTC
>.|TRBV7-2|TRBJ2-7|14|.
CASSLAGRDYEQYF
TGTGCCAGCAGCTTAGCGGGTCGGGACTACGAGCAGTACTTC
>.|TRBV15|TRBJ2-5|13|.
CATSGRLQETQYF
TGTGCCACCAGCGGTCGCCTTCAAGAGACCCAGTACTTC
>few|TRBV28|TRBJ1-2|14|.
CASSLGGEGYGYTF
TGTGCCAGCAGTTTAGGGGGGGAAGGCTATGGCTACACCTTC
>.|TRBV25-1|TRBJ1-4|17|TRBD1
CASSDGGQTFATEKLFF
TGTGCCAGCAGTGACGGGGGACAGACCTTTGCCACTGAAAAACTGTTTTTT
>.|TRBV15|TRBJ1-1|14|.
CATSRDWDDTEAFF
TGTGCCACCAGCAGAGATTGGGATGACACTGAAGCTTTCTTT
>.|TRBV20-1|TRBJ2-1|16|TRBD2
CCADGLAGDSYNEQFF
TGCTGTGCGGATGGACTAGCGGGAGACTCCTACAATGAGCAGTTCTTC
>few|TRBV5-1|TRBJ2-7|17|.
CASSPLLRGRSSYEQYF
TGCGCCAGCAGCCCCCTTCTCCGGGGAAGGAGCTCCTACGAGCAGTACTTC
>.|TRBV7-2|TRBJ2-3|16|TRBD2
CASSSRRAGGLDTQYF
TGTGCCAGCAGTTCCCGCCGAGCGGGAGGGTTAGATACGCAGTATTTT
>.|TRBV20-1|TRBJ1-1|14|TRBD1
CSAPRTLDRDQAFF
TGCAGTGCCCCCCGCACCCTTGACAGGGACCAAGCTTTCTTT
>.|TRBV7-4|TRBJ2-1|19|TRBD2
CASSFGLAGPKGSYNEQFF
TGTGCCAGCAGCTTCGGACTAGCGGGACCCAAAGGATCCTACAATGAGCAGTTCTTC